The table lists the clone carrying this T cell receptor beta chain with a few counts. This sample stems from a study of naive and memory T cell subsets. This CDR3 has 16 residues. Trimming left V 0 bases short and J 1 base short, with 10 bases between. An oligonucleotide containing a UMI was ligated to the 3' end of TCR cDNA. Cells were not sorted; total RNA input targeted roughly 1 to 1,100 ng. The SP2 primer and nested alpha and beta constant region primers amplified ligated cDNA in four rounds. MiXCR, run by TCRdb on the 5' RACE reads, gives a single entry per CDR3 protein. The sample has 50,000 or so distinct CDR3 sequences; over 7% are singletons.

The genes are TRBV12-3 or TRBV12-4 and TRBJ2-1; perhaps TRBD1 as D (6 bases). This receptor was obtained from a male donor in good health. The CDR3 DNA sequence: TGTGCCAGCAGTTTAGCGTTAGACAGGTCCTACAATGAGCAGTTCTTC. Its translation is CASSLALDRSYNEQFF.